This TCR beta chain was profiled in a study of molecular identifiers for immune sequencing clone quantification. The V and J ends lost 7 bases and 3 bases, in that order; junction bases with no gene match: 8. This CDR3 region has 14 residues. TCRdb re-called the PCR reads through MiXCR, storing one row per CDR3 protein. The sample lists 300,000 to 350,000 distinct CDR3 sequences; roughly 23% were seen once. This chain joins TRBV12-3 or TRBV12-4 and TRBJ1-1, with 7 nucleotides matching TRBD1. The receptor comes from a human donor in good health. Some libraries in this study had Jurkat cell RNA spiked in. Sequencing was carried out using naive CD8+ T cells from blood, with Jurkat cell RNA spiked in. Subset in this sample: FACS-sorted CD8+CD4-CCR7+CD45RA+ naive T cells. The CDR3 loop is CASTQDRTDTEAFF. CDR3 DNA: TGTGCCAGCACCCAGGACAGGACGGACACTGAAGCTTTCTTT.